A selection of T cell receptor beta chains follows, all from one sample in a study of T cell responses to AZD1222 COVID-19 vaccine. Generated by immunoSEQ multiplex PCR, the TCRdb table keeps only in-frame clones and is missing some. The data contain about 140,000 clones, about 89% of them singletons. Specimen: peripheral blood, collected on day 0 of AZD1222 vaccination. The receptors come from an adult in good health. CDR3s include the opening cysteine and the closing phenylalanine or tryptophan. The order of the fields is J gene, clone size, CDR3 length, V gene, CDR3 protein. Some rows mark clone size as missing; the rest say once, few, many or name a class of expanded clone.

TRBJ1-5 | . | 16 | TRBV15 | CATSRGAAHSNQPQHF
TRBJ2-7 | . | 16 | TRBV5-5 | CASSAGHLLGSYEQYF
TRBJ1-1 | . | 15 | TRBV9 | CASSVGTGMNTEAFF
TRBJ1-1 | . | 12 | TRBV7-4 | CASSPSHAEAFF
TRBJ2-1 | . | 11 | TRBV5-1 | CASSLDNEQFF
TRBJ2-7 | . | 13 | TRBV27 | CASSLLGGAEQYF
TRBJ1-6 | . | 14 | TRBV27 | CASSSPSYNSPLHF
TRBJ2-3 | . | 15 | TRBV6-5 | CASSIAGARTDTQYF
TRBJ2-2 | . | 15 | TRBV6-2/TRBV6-3 | CASSRPKANTGELFF
TRBJ2-2 | once | 12 | TRBV5-1 | CASSPDTGELFF
TRBJ2-3 | . | 16 | TRBV7-9 | CASSLALAGFGDTQYF
TRBJ1-5 | . | 17 | TRBV4-1 | CASSPTPKGPLGSAQHF
TRBJ2-5 | . | 15 | TRBV4-3 | CASSQDPGAGETQYF